A selection of T cell receptor beta chains follows, all from one sample in a study of blood T cells in healthy people across ages. TCRdb used MiXCR to reprocess the 5' RACE reads, holding one entry per CDR3 protein. This sample carries roughly 790,000 distinct CDR3 sequences, about 40% of them seen once, and the ten largest clones take around 20%. Sequencing was done on a sample of blood. The receptors were gathered from a woman aged 55-70 years in good health. Both conserved end residues are part of each CDR3. D genes are given only for firm matches. The size field is filled for only some rows; it gives once, few, many or a size class.

V gene: TRBV29-1
J gene: TRBJ1-1
D gene: NA
clone size: NA
CDR3 DNA: TGCAGCGTTGAGGAGGGGGGAGACACTGAAGCTTTCTTT
CDR3 protein: CSVEEGGDTEAFF

V gene: TRBV24-1
J gene: TRBJ1-2
D gene: NA
clone size: NA
CDR3 DNA: TGTGCCACCAGCGCAGATTGGGACTATGGCTGCACCTTC
CDR3 protein: CATSADWDYGCTF

V gene: TRBV20-1
J gene: TRBJ2-1
D gene: NA
clone size: NA
CDR3 DNA: TGCAGTGCCTATAACTCCGGGTCAAATGAGCAGTTCTTC
CDR3 protein: CSAYNSGSNEQFF

V gene: TRBV6-1
J gene: TRBJ2-3
D gene: NA
clone size: NA
CDR3 DNA: TGTGCCAGCAGGCCTCCCAACACAGATACGCAGTATTTT
CDR3 protein: CASRPPNTDTQYF

V gene: TRBV20-1
J gene: TRBJ2-1
D gene: NA
clone size: few
CDR3 DNA: TGCAGTGCTAGGGCCTTAAACAATGAGCAGTTCTTC
CDR3 protein: CSARALNNEQFF

V gene: TRBV6-5
J gene: TRBJ1-2
D gene: TRBD1
clone size: once
CDR3 DNA: TGTGCCAGCAGTCCGGACAGGGAGAATGGCTACACCTTC
CDR3 protein: CASSPDRENGYTF

V gene: TRBV7-8
J gene: TRBJ2-1
D gene: NA
clone size: NA
CDR3 DNA: TGTGCCAGCAGCTTAGGGCCCCTTGACAATGAGCAGTTCTTC
CDR3 protein: CASSLGPLDNEQFF

V gene: TRBV20-1
J gene: TRBJ1-2
D gene: NA
clone size: few
CDR3 DNA: TGCAGTGCTAAACAGGTCTATGGCTACACCTTC
CDR3 protein: CSAKQVYGYTF

V gene: TRBV7-6
J gene: TRBJ2-7
D gene: NA
clone size: NA
CDR3 DNA: TGTGCCAGCAGCTTACTGGTGAACAACTACGAGCAGTACTTC
CDR3 protein: CASSLLVNNYEQYF

V gene: TRBV3-1
J gene: TRBJ2-1
D gene: TRBD2
clone size: NA
CDR3 DNA: TGTGCCAGCAGCCAAGATACACTAGCGGGAGATAATGAGCAGTTCTTC
CDR3 protein: CASSQDTLAGDNEQFF

V gene: TRBV5-1
J gene: TRBJ2-2
D gene: NA
clone size: NA
CDR3 DNA: TGCGCCAGCAGCTTGGACATCGGGGAGCTGTTTTTT
CDR3 protein: CASSLDIGELFF

V gene: TRBV7-9
J gene: TRBJ1-1
D gene: NA
clone size: few
CDR3 DNA: TGTGCCAGCAGCTTAAACGTGCACACTGAAGCTTTCTTT
CDR3 protein: CASSLNVHTEAFF

V gene: TRBV28
J gene: TRBJ1-4
D gene: NA
clone size: NA
CDR3 DNA: TGTGCCAGCAGTTTATGGTTGGCGGGGAATGAAAAACTGTTTTTT
CDR3 protein: CASSLWLAGNEKLFF

V gene: TRBV30
J gene: TRBJ1-4
D gene: NA
clone size: few
CDR3 DNA: TGTGCCGGGAGGACAGATGAAAAACTGTTTTTT
CDR3 protein: CAGRTDEKLFF

V gene: TRBV5-5
J gene: TRBJ1-1
D gene: NA
clone size: once
CDR3 DNA: TGTGCCAGCACCGTCGGACGGTCTAACACTGAAGCTTTCTTT
CDR3 protein: CASTVGRSNTEAFF

V gene: TRBV7-9
J gene: TRBJ2-5
D gene: TRBD2
clone size: many
CDR3 DNA: TGTGCCAGCAGCCCCTGGGGGGGGAAGGAAGAGACCCAGTACTTC
CDR3 protein: CASSPWGGKEETQYF

V gene: TRBV28
J gene: TRBJ2-1
D gene: NA
clone size: NA
CDR3 DNA: TGTGCCAGCGATAACAATGACGGATACAATGAGCAGTTCTTC
CDR3 protein: CASDNNDGYNEQFF

V gene: TRBV14
J gene: TRBJ2-3
D gene: NA
clone size: many
CDR3 DNA: TGTGCCAGCGGGGGCAGCACGCAGTATTTT
CDR3 protein: CASGGSTQYF

V gene: TRBV20-1
J gene: TRBJ2-5
D gene: NA
clone size: many
CDR3 DNA: TGCAGTGCTAGGACCGGGGGCCTAGAGACCCAGTACTTC
CDR3 protein: CSARTGGLETQYF

V gene: TRBV7-6
J gene: TRBJ2-1
D gene: TRBD2
clone size: NA
CDR3 DNA: TGTGCCAGCAGCAGCGGGGGGCACTTTGGGCAGTTCTTC
CDR3 protein: CASSSGGHFGQFF

V gene: TRBV29-1
J gene: TRBJ1-4
D gene: NA
clone size: NA
CDR3 DNA: TGCAGCGTTGTGAACCGGGATGAAAAACTGTTTTTT
CDR3 protein: CSVVNRDEKLFF

V gene: TRBV29-1
J gene: TRBJ2-3
D gene: TRBD2
clone size: NA
CDR3 DNA: TGCAGCGTCCGGGGGGGCACAGATACGCAGTATTTT
CDR3 protein: CSVRGGTDTQYF

V gene: TRBV10-3
J gene: TRBJ2-5
D gene: NA
clone size: many
CDR3 DNA: TGTGCCATCAGTGACGGAGAGACCCAGTACTTC
CDR3 protein: CAISDGETQYF

V gene: TRBV9
J gene: TRBJ1-2
D gene: NA
clone size: NA
CDR3 DNA: TGTGCCAGCAGCGTAGCTACGGGGTTTGATGGCTACACCTTC
CDR3 protein: CASSVATGFDGYTF

V gene: TRBV29-1
J gene: TRBJ2-3
D gene: NA
clone size: NA
CDR3 DNA: TGCAGCGTTGAGATGGCGAACACAGATACGCAGTATTTT
CDR3 protein: CSVEMANTDTQYF

V gene: TRBV6-5
J gene: TRBJ2-5
D gene: TRBD2
clone size: NA
CDR3 DNA: TGTGCCAGCAGTTATCTTCGTAGCGGGAGAGAGACCCAGTACTTC
CDR3 protein: CASSYLRSGRETQYF

V gene: TRBV7-2
J gene: TRBJ2-3
D gene: TRBD2
clone size: NA
CDR3 DNA: TGTGCCAGCAGTCCGAGGACTAGCGGGAGGTTTGATACGCAGTATTTT
CDR3 protein: CASSPRTSGRFDTQYF

V gene: TRBV3-1
J gene: TRBJ2-5
D gene: NA
clone size: NA
CDR3 DNA: TGTGCCAGCAGCCAGGCTCCGGTGGCTGGACCTACCCAGTACTTC
CDR3 protein: CASSQAPVAGPTQYF

V gene: TRBV3-1
J gene: TRBJ2-5
D gene: TRBD1
clone size: few
CDR3 DNA: TGTGCCAGCAGCCCCGGACAGGGTTACAATGAGCAGTACTTC
CDR3 protein: CASSPGQGYNEQYF

V gene: TRBV20-1
J gene: TRBJ2-1
D gene: TRBD2
clone size: NA
CDR3 DNA: TGCAGTGCTCCCGGGCTAGCGGTAAGCTCCTACGATGAGCAGTTCTTC
CDR3 protein: CSAPGLAVSSYDEQFF

V gene: TRBV12-3/TRBV12-4
J gene: TRBJ2-5
D gene: TRBD2
clone size: NA
CDR3 DNA: TGTGCCAGCAGTTTAGACCAGCGGGGGGGGTCGAGTCAAGAGACCCAGTACTTC
CDR3 protein: CASSLDQRGGSSQETQYF

V gene: TRBV20-1
J gene: TRBJ2-7
D gene: TRBD2
clone size: few
CDR3 DNA: TGCAGTGCTAGAGAAATTAAGACTAGCTTCTCCTACGAGCAGTACTTC
CDR3 protein: CSAREIKTSFSYEQYF

V gene: TRBV5-1
J gene: TRBJ2-7
D gene: NA
clone size: NA
CDR3 DNA: TGCGCCAGCAGCTTGGGTTCGGGAACGGGCGAGCAGTACTTC
CDR3 protein: CASSLGSGTGEQYF

V gene: TRBV20-1
J gene: TRBJ2-7
D gene: TRBD2
clone size: NA
CDR3 DNA: TGCAGTGCTCAGCGGGAGCTGTACAATGAGCAGTACTTC
CDR3 protein: CSAQRELYNEQYF

V gene: TRBV29-1
J gene: TRBJ2-7
D gene: TRBD2
clone size: NA
CDR3 DNA: TGCAGCGTCGCCACCTATCCGGGACTAGCGCTCTACGAGCAGAACTTC
CDR3 protein: CSVATYPGLALYEQNF

V gene: TRBV4-3
J gene: TRBJ2-3
D gene: TRBD1
clone size: few
CDR3 DNA: TGCGCCAGCAGTCGGACAGGCGAACCCACAGATACGCAGTATTTT
CDR3 protein: CASSRTGEPTDTQYF

V gene: TRBV6-1
J gene: TRBJ2-5
D gene: NA
clone size: NA
CDR3 DNA: TGTGCCAGCAGTGATGGGGACACCCAGACCCAGTACTTC
CDR3 protein: CASSDGDTQTQYF

V gene: TRBV3-1
J gene: TRBJ2-1
D gene: NA
clone size: NA
CDR3 DNA: TGTGCCAGCAGCCAAGGGACCGGTGGTGAGCAGTTCTTC
CDR3 protein: CASSQGTGGEQFF

V gene: TRBV7-9
J gene: TRBJ2-1
D gene: TRBD2
clone size: NA
CDR3 DNA: TGTGCCAGCAGCTTACGGCTAGCGGACAATGAGCAGTTCTTC
CDR3 protein: CASSLRLADNEQFF

V gene: TRBV10-3
J gene: TRBJ2-3
D gene: TRBD2
clone size: few
CDR3 DNA: TGTGCCATCGGACTAGCGGGAGGGCCGGTAGATACGCAGTATTTT
CDR3 protein: CAIGLAGGPVDTQYF

V gene: TRBV28
J gene: TRBJ2-2
D gene: NA
clone size: NA
CDR3 DNA: TGTGCCGTCCTGGAAGGGATGAACACCGGGGAGCTGTTTTTT
CDR3 protein: CAVLEGMNTGELFF

V gene: TRBV5-1
J gene: TRBJ2-7
D gene: NA
clone size: NA
CDR3 DNA: TGCGCCAGCAGCTTGGTTCGGGGCCAGAGGGATGAGCAGTACTTC
CDR3 protein: CASSLVRGQRDEQYF

V gene: TRBV5-1
J gene: TRBJ1-2
D gene: NA
clone size: NA
CDR3 DNA: TGCGCCAGCAGCTTGGAGGGGGAAACTGGCTACACCTTC
CDR3 protein: CASSLEGETGYTF

V gene: TRBV12-3/TRBV12-4
J gene: TRBJ2-5
D gene: TRBD1
clone size: many
CDR3 DNA: TGTGCTAGCTCCGGGACAGGGGGAGAGACCCAGTACTTC
CDR3 protein: CASSGTGGETQYF

V gene: TRBV5-1
J gene: TRBJ2-1
D gene: TRBD2
clone size: once
CDR3 DNA: TGCGCCAGCAGCGTCCCCCTAGCGGTATCGGATGCCGATGAGCAGTTCTTC
CDR3 protein: CASSVPLAVSDADEQFF

V gene: TRBV18
J gene: TRBJ2-5
D gene: NA
clone size: NA
CDR3 DNA: TGTGCCAGCTCACCGACCGGGACGGTAAAAGAGACCCAGTACTTC
CDR3 protein: CASSPTGTVKETQYF

V gene: TRBV5-1
J gene: TRBJ2-1
D gene: TRBD2
clone size: NA
CDR3 DNA: TGCGCCAGCAGCACCCCTGTTAGCGGGGGGGCTAATGAGCAGTTCTTC
CDR3 protein: CASSTPVSGGANEQFF

V gene: TRBV29-1
J gene: TRBJ2-7
D gene: TRBD2
clone size: NA
CDR3 DNA: TGCAGCGTTAGCGGGAGGGCCTCCCACGAGCAGTACTTC
CDR3 protein: CSVSGRASHEQYF

V gene: TRBV28
J gene: TRBJ1-6
D gene: NA
clone size: NA
CDR3 DNA: TGTGCCAGCACCCAAAGGTTACAGGGTAGTTCACCCCTCCACTTT
CDR3 protein: CASTQRLQGSSPLHF

V gene: TRBV20-1
J gene: TRBJ2-5
D gene: NA
clone size: NA
CDR3 DNA: TGCAGTGCTAGTAGCGCCCGATCGGGGGCATGGGGGGAGACCCAGTACTTC
CDR3 protein: CSASSARSGAWGETQYF

V gene: TRBV27
J gene: TRBJ1-1
D gene: NA
clone size: NA
CDR3 DNA: TGTGCCAGCAAGGGGGTAATGAACACTGAAGCTTTCTTT
CDR3 protein: CASKGVMNTEAFF

V gene: TRBV14
J gene: TRBJ2-4
D gene: TRBD1
clone size: few
CDR3 DNA: TGTGCCAGCAGCCGTACCCGCGTTGACAGGGGGGACATTCAGTACTTC
CDR3 protein: CASSRTRVDRGDIQYF

V gene: TRBV29-1
J gene: TRBJ2-7
D gene: TRBD1
clone size: many
CDR3 DNA: TGCAGCGCCTTACAGGGGACCTACGAGCAGTACTTC
CDR3 protein: CSALQGTYEQYF

V gene: TRBV20-1
J gene: TRBJ2-7
D gene: TRBD2
clone size: NA
CDR3 DNA: TGCAGTGCTAGCCTGGCGGGGGGCCCCATGCGTACCGAGCAGTACTTC
CDR3 protein: CSASLAGGPMRTEQYF

V gene: TRBV18
J gene: TRBJ1-1
D gene: NA
clone size: many
CDR3 DNA: TGTGCCAGCTCACCCGTGGAAGTTAACACTGAAGCTTTCTTT
CDR3 protein: CASSPVEVNTEAFF

V gene: TRBV28
J gene: TRBJ2-7
D gene: TRBD2
clone size: NA
CDR3 DNA: TGTGCCGGCAGTAGAACTAGCGGGAGAGGCAATGAGCAGTACTTC
CDR3 protein: CAGSRTSGRGNEQYF

V gene: TRBV6-2/TRBV6-3
J gene: TRBJ2-1
D gene: NA
clone size: NA
CDR3 DNA: TGTGCCAGCAGTTACTCGTTTTCCGTCTACAATGAGCAGTTCTTC
CDR3 protein: CASSYSFSVYNEQFF